These T cell receptor beta chains were read from a single sample in a study of T-cell memory formation after mild COVID-19. One entry per CDR3 protein, called by TCRdb with MiXCR from the 5' RACE reads. The sample shows about 84,000 distinct CDR3 sequences, 14% of them seen only once. The source material was PBMCs or a T cell subset sorted from them (not recorded which). These receptors were taken from an adult woman who had mild COVID-19 (a few samples of this study predate the infection). Cell type and time point are not known. The CDR3 runs from the conserved cysteine through the conserved F or W. The D gene is left open where the match is weak. The size entry is marked missing in some rows and otherwise reads once, few, many or a size class.

abundance: many; d_gene: -; j_gene: TRBJ1-1; v_gene: TRBV5-4; CDR3nt: TGTGCCAGCAGCTTGGGAGGGGAGAGTTATGACACTGAAGCTTTCTTT; CDR3aa: CASSLGGESYDTEAFF
abundance: -; d_gene: -; j_gene: TRBJ2-7; v_gene: TRBV7-9; CDR3nt: TGTGCCAGCACCCCGGCGGGTGCCTACGAGCAGTACTTC; CDR3aa: CASTPAGAYEQYF
abundance: -; d_gene: -; j_gene: TRBJ1-2; v_gene: TRBV5-1; CDR3nt: TGCGCCAGCAGCCCCACCGGCCAGCCGATGAACTATGGCTACACCTTC; CDR3aa: CASSPTGQPMNYGYTF
abundance: few; d_gene: TRBD1; j_gene: TRBJ2-7; v_gene: TRBV12-3/TRBV12-4; CDR3nt: TGTGCCAGCGGAGTGGGACAGGTGTCCTACGAGCAGTACTTC; CDR3aa: CASGVGQVSYEQYF
abundance: -; d_gene: -; j_gene: TRBJ1-2; v_gene: TRBV7-6; CDR3nt: TGTGCCAGCAGCCCGGCCTATTCGACGGGCGGCTACACCTTC; CDR3aa: CASSPAYSTGGYTF
abundance: few; d_gene: -; j_gene: TRBJ2-1; v_gene: TRBV19; CDR3nt: TGTGCCAGTAAATCTATGGGCCATAGATTATACAATGAGCAGTTCTTC; CDR3aa: CASKSMGHRLYNEQFF
abundance: few; d_gene: -; j_gene: TRBJ2-7; v_gene: TRBV20-1; CDR3nt: TGCAGTGCTAGTAGGGCCTACGAGCAGTACTTC; CDR3aa: CSASRAYEQYF
abundance: few; d_gene: -; j_gene: TRBJ2-1; v_gene: TRBV29-1; CDR3nt: TGCAGTGCCAGGAGGGGTGAGCAGTTCTTC; CDR3aa: CSARRGEQFF
abundance: -; d_gene: TRBD2; j_gene: TRBJ2-1; v_gene: TRBV7-8; CDR3nt: TGTGCCAGCAGCCCCTTAGGGACTAGCGATGAGCAGTTCTTC; CDR3aa: CASSPLGTSDEQFF
abundance: few; d_gene: -; j_gene: TRBJ2-7; v_gene: TRBV6-2/TRBV6-3; CDR3nt: TGTGCCAGCAGTTACCCAACAACTCACGGGAGAAGCGAGCAGTACTTC; CDR3aa: CASSYPTTHGRSEQYF
abundance: -; d_gene: TRBD1; j_gene: TRBJ2-2; v_gene: TRBV27; CDR3nt: TGTGCCAGCAGTCCCTGGGACAGCGTGGGCACCGGGGAGCTGTTTTTT; CDR3aa: CASSPWDSVGTGELFF
abundance: many; d_gene: TRBD1; j_gene: TRBJ1-2; v_gene: TRBV27; CDR3nt: TGTGCCAGCAGTTTAATATCAGGGGGCGGCTATGGCTACACCTTC; CDR3aa: CASSLISGGGYGYTF
abundance: few; d_gene: -; j_gene: TRBJ2-5; v_gene: TRBV5-6; CDR3nt: TGTGCCAGCAGCTTGGGGGCAGGGGTCTTCAGGGAGACCCAGTACTTC; CDR3aa: CASSLGAGVFRETQYF
abundance: few; d_gene: -; j_gene: TRBJ2-2; v_gene: TRBV9; CDR3nt: TGTGCCAGCAGCGGCCGGAATGGGGAGCTGTTTTTT; CDR3aa: CASSGRNGELFF
abundance: -; d_gene: TRBD2; j_gene: TRBJ2-7; v_gene: TRBV25-1; CDR3nt: TGTGCCAGCAGTGTTGCGGGAGAAGCCTACGAGCAGTACTTC; CDR3aa: CASSVAGEAYEQYF
abundance: -; d_gene: -; j_gene: TRBJ2-3; v_gene: TRBV6-5; CDR3nt: TGTGCCAGCAGTTACTTACCTCGGAGATCTAGCACAGATACGCAGTATTTT; CDR3aa: CASSYLPRRSSTDTQYF
abundance: many; d_gene: TRBD1; j_gene: TRBJ2-7; v_gene: TRBV20-1; CDR3nt: TGCAGTGCTAGAGACCCGGGACAGCCGTACCACGAGCAGTACTTC; CDR3aa: CSARDPGQPYHEQYF
abundance: -; d_gene: -; j_gene: TRBJ2-7; v_gene: TRBV9; CDR3nt: TGTGCCAGCAGCGTAGGGGGGGACTCGACCTACGAGCAGTACTTC; CDR3aa: CASSVGGDSTYEQYF
abundance: few; d_gene: TRBD1; j_gene: TRBJ1-5; v_gene: TRBV7-9; CDR3nt: TGTGCCAGCACCCCAGGGACAGGCAATCAGCCCCAGCATTTT; CDR3aa: CASTPGTGNQPQHF
abundance: -; d_gene: TRBD1; j_gene: TRBJ2-5; v_gene: TRBV7-9; CDR3nt: TGTGCCAGCAGCTTAGACGGGTCAGGGGGCGAGGCCCAGTACTTC; CDR3aa: CASSLDGSGGEAQYF
abundance: few; d_gene: -; j_gene: TRBJ1-1; v_gene: TRBV7-2; CDR3nt: TGTGCCAGCAGCGAGGGGGCTGAAGCTTTCTTT; CDR3aa: CASSEGAEAFF
abundance: many; d_gene: -; j_gene: TRBJ2-7; v_gene: TRBV29-1; CDR3nt: TGCAGCGTTGAGTATGGCAACTCCTACGAGCAGTACTTC; CDR3aa: CSVEYGNSYEQYF
abundance: -; d_gene: -; j_gene: TRBJ2-5; v_gene: TRBV29-1; CDR3nt: TGCAGCGTTGAGAGGGCCGGACAAGAGACCCAGTACTTC; CDR3aa: CSVERAGQETQYF
abundance: many; d_gene: TRBD2; j_gene: TRBJ2-7; v_gene: TRBV15; CDR3nt: TGTGCCACCAGCCTAACTCACCCTCTAGCGGGAGGGCTCATCGAGCAGTACTTC; CDR3aa: CATSLTHPLAGGLIEQYF
abundance: few; d_gene: TRBD2; j_gene: TRBJ2-2; v_gene: TRBV5-6; CDR3nt: TGTGCCAGCAGCAGGAGCCTAGCGGGAGAGGCCGGGGAGCTGTTTTTT; CDR3aa: CASSRSLAGEAGELFF
abundance: -; d_gene: -; j_gene: TRBJ2-2; v_gene: TRBV27; CDR3nt: TGTGCCAGCAAAGCGGCCGGACGGAAGAACACCGGGGAGCTGTTTTTT; CDR3aa: CASKAAGRKNTGELFF
abundance: -; d_gene: -; j_gene: TRBJ2-7; v_gene: TRBV10-3; CDR3nt: TGTGCCACGGGGACCACTTCCTACGAGCAGTACTTC; CDR3aa: CATGTTSYEQYF
abundance: -; d_gene: -; j_gene: TRBJ2-1; v_gene: TRBV2; CDR3nt: TGTGCCAGCAGGGCCTTTTGGGGGGGCGGCCACAATGAGCAGTTCTTC; CDR3aa: CASRAFWGGGHNEQFF
abundance: few; d_gene: -; j_gene: TRBJ2-1; v_gene: TRBV7-9; CDR3nt: TGTGCCAGCAGGTGGGGGGACGGACGCAATGAGCAGTTCTTC; CDR3aa: CASRWGDGRNEQFF
abundance: few; d_gene: -; j_gene: TRBJ1-5; v_gene: TRBV4-2; CDR3nt: TGTGCCAGCAGCCAAGTCCGGGATCAGCCCCAGCATTTT; CDR3aa: CASSQVRDQPQHF
abundance: -; d_gene: -; j_gene: TRBJ2-5; v_gene: TRBV5-1; CDR3nt: TGCGCCAGCAGCCAGGGTGGCGGGGGCCTCCAAGAGACCCAGTACTTC; CDR3aa: CASSQGGGGLQETQYF
abundance: -; d_gene: -; j_gene: TRBJ1-5; v_gene: TRBV29-1; CDR3nt: TGCAGCGTTGGAGGGGTCGGCCAGCCCCAGCATTTT; CDR3aa: CSVGGVGQPQHF
abundance: few; d_gene: -; j_gene: TRBJ1-1; v_gene: TRBV9; CDR3nt: TGTGCCAGCAGCGTACCTAAAGACTCGTCGAACACTGAAGCTTTCTTT; CDR3aa: CASSVPKDSSNTEAFF